This T cell receptor beta chain was sequenced for a study of tumour-infiltrating T cells in Burkitt lymphoma. As for the study in general: Survival, overall and progression-free, tracked with productive clonality.

Sequencing used immunoSEQ multiplex PCR; TCRdb keeps in-frame clones, though not all of them. Of about 14,000 clones in the sample, 85% were seen once. This clone was counted once. Sequences were obtained from tumor tissue. The sequence was collected from a human donor with diffuse large B-cell lymphoma.

CDR3 region: CAISERLATNEKLFF. The DNA for the CDR3 is TGTGCCATCAGTGAGCGCCTAGCAACTAATGAAAAACTGTTTTTT. This chain connects TRBV10-3 to TRBJ1-4; D not resolved. This CDR3 comprises 15 residues. V lost 2 bases, J lost 0 bases, and 7 bases lay in between. CDR1 and CDR2 from the germline V gene are ENHRY and SYGVKD.